A selection of T cell receptor beta chains follows, all from one sample in a study of STAT5B mutations in CD4+ large granular lymphocyte leukemia. The method was immunoSEQ multiplex PCR; TCRdb's version includes in-frame clones alone and lacks a portion of them. The sample yields some 4,900 clones, about 86% seen once. Sequencing was done on a sample of PBMCs. The receptors come from a man aged 40-49 years with CD4+ T-cell large granular lymphocyte leukemia. CDR3s include the opening cysteine and the closing phenylalanine or tryptophan. A D gene is named only where the DNA matches it firmly. The size of a clone is reported for some rows only, either as once, few or many, or as a class for expanded clones.

clone_size j_call d_call v_call cdr3_aa cdr3_nt
- TRBJ2-6 TRBD2 TRBV9 CASSGTSGSFPGANVLTF TGTGCCAGCAGCGGGACTAGCGGGAGTTTTCCTGGGGCCAACGTCCTGACTTTC
- TRBJ2-4 - TRBV11-2 CASSLDWGQENIQYF TGTGCCAGCAGCTTAGACTGGGGGCAGGAAAACATTCAGTACTTC
- TRBJ2-1 - TRBV11-2 CASSRGGARRNEQFF TGTGCCAGCAGCCGAGGGGGGGCGCGTCGAAATGAGCAGTTCTTC
- TRBJ2-7 TRBD2 TRBV5-4 CASSKGLAGNDYEQYF TGTGCCAGCAGCAAGGGACTAGCGGGGAATGACTACGAGCAGTACTTC
- TRBJ1-1 - TRBV19 CASSHRGPESAFF TGTGCCAGTAGCCACCGGGGGCCCGAGTCAGCTTTCTTT
- TRBJ2-7 - TRBV5-1 CASSGAEEAYEQYF TGCGCCAGCAGCGGCGCGGAGGAGGCCTACGAGCAGTACTTC
- TRBJ2-1 - TRBV27 CASRALGLNEQFF TGTGCCAGCAGGGCTCTGGGTCTCAATGAGCAGTTCTTC
- TRBJ2-7 - TRBV11-2 CASSSLGQHYEQYF TGTGCCAGCAGCTCCCTGGGGCAACACTACGAGCAGTACTTC
- TRBJ2-2 - TRBV19 CASTRGDTGELFF TGTGCCAGTACTCGAGGGGACACCGGGGAGCTGTTTTTT
- TRBJ1-3 TRBD1 TRBV19 CASSIGQGGNTIYF TGTGCCAGTAGTATCGGACAGGGCGGAAACACCATATATTTT
- TRBJ1-1 TRBD1 TRBV19 CASSRDRGQDTEAFF TGTGCCAGTAGTAGGGACAGGGGGCAGGACACTGAAGCTTTCTTT
- TRBJ1-4 - TRBV2 CASNRFQNEKLFF TGTGCCAGCAACCGTTTTCAAAACGAAAAACTGTTTTTT
once TRBJ1-1 TRBD1 TRBV7-2 CASSLNWTGRKNTEAFF TGTGCCAGCAGCCTTAACTGGACAGGCCGCAAGAACACTGAAGCTTTCTTT
once TRBJ2-7 TRBD1 TRBV6-1 CASSAPGQGASEQYF TGTGCCAGCAGTGCTCCGGGACAGGGGGCGAGTGAGCAGTACTTC
- TRBJ1-6 TRBD1 TRBV7-2 CASSLQGADNSPLHF TGTGCCAGCAGCTTACAGGGGGCTGATAATTCACCCCTCCACTTT
- TRBJ2-2 TRBD2 TRBV27 CASSTGGRGLAGTGELFF TGTGCCAGCAGTACAGGAGGCCGGGGACTAGCGGGCACCGGGGAGCTGTTTTTT
- TRBJ2-7 TRBD2 TRBV11-3 CASSPREGYEQYF TGTGCCAGCAGCCCCCGGGAGGGCTACGAGCAGTACTTC
- TRBJ2-1 TRBD2 TRBV6-4 CASSLLAGAPYNEQFF TGTGCCAGCAGTCTACTAGCGGGAGCCCCCTACAATGAGCAGTTCTTC
- TRBJ2-1 - TRBV7-9 CASSPWTGRNEQFF TGTGCCAGCAGCCCCTGGACCGGTAGGAATGAGCAGTTCTTC
- TRBJ2-1 - TRBV27 CASSLIPRVGTRWNEQFF TGTGCCAGCAGTTTAATCCCTAGGGTCGGGACTCGGTGGAATGAGCAGTTCTTC
- TRBJ2-1 - TRBV5-7 CASSLASENEQFF TGTGCCAGCAGCTTGGCATCGGAAAATGAGCAGTTCTTC
- TRBJ2-2 - TRBV30 CAWSFRDLELFF TGTGCCTGGAGTTTCCGGGACTTAGAGCTGTTTTTT
once TRBJ2-1 - TRBV11-2 CASSFLRRPYNEQFF TGTGCCAGCAGCTTTTTACGCAGGCCCTACAATGAGCAGTTCTTC
- TRBJ1-6 TRBD1 TRBV5-5 CASSRTGQGNSPLHF TGTGCCAGCAGCAGGACGGGACAGGGAAATTCACCCCTCCACTTT
- TRBJ2-3 TRBD1 TRBV11-2 CASSLGQGSTDTQYF TGTGCCAGCAGCCTTGGACAGGGCAGCACAGATACGCAGTATTTT
- TRBJ1-4 TRBD1 TRBV6-5 CASSSGTGSEKLFF TGTGCCAGCAGCTCCGGGACAGGGAGTGAAAAACTGTTTTTT
- TRBJ2-1 TRBD2 TRBV6-4 CASSDSAGGRYNEQFF TGTGCCAGCAGTGACTCAGCGGGGGGGCGCTACAATGAGCAGTTCTTC
- TRBJ2-5 - TRBV11-3 CASSSGRQETQYF TGTGCCAGCAGCTCGGGGAGGCAAGAGACCCAGTACTTC
- TRBJ1-2 - TRBV10-3 CAISESGQSYGYTF TGTGCCATCAGTGAGTCTGGACAGAGCTATGGCTACACCTTC
- TRBJ1-4 - TRBV6-1 CASTSLGESNEKLFF TGTGCCAGCACCTCCCTGGGGGAGTCTAATGAAAAACTGTTTTTT
- TRBJ2-6 - TRBV5-4 CASTTSSGANVLTF TGTGCCAGCACAACGAGCTCTGGGGCCAACGTCCTGACTTTC
- TRBJ2-5 TRBD1 TRBV30 CAWSEFRGHETQYF TGTGCCTGGAGTGAGTTCAGGGGGCATGAGACCCAGTACTTC
- TRBJ2-2 - TRBV10-3 CAISESIRPGPGGELFF TGTGCCATCAGTGAGTCGATCAGACCAGGGCCGGGAGGGGAGCTGTTTTTT
- TRBJ2-2 TRBD2 TRBV7-6 CASSATSKGAGELFF TGTGCCAGCAGCGCGACTAGCAAAGGGGCCGGGGAGCTGTTTTTT
- TRBJ2-7 TRBD1 TRBV6-1 CASKKDRGDEQYF TGTGCCAGCAAAAAGGACAGGGGAGACGAGCAGTACTTC
once TRBJ1-4 - TRBV5-1 CASSLGQGQNEKLFF TGCGCCAGCAGCTTGGGGCAGGGACAAAATGAAAAACTGTTTTTT
- TRBJ2-5 TRBD1 TRBV5-1 CASSGGTGGYQETQYF TGCGCCAGCAGCGGCGGGACAGGGGGGTACCAAGAGACCCAGTACTTC
- TRBJ2-7 TRBD2 TRBV4-1 CASSQGLAGAYEQYF TGCGCCAGCAGCCAAGGACTAGCGGGTGCCTACGAGCAGTACTTC
few TRBJ1-1 - TRBV7-8 CASSLQGMNTEAFF TGTGCCAGCAGCTTACAGGGCATGAACACTGAAGCTTTCTTT
- TRBJ1-3 - TRBV30 CAWRDGNTIYF TGTGCCTGGAGAGACGGAAACACCATATATTTT
- TRBJ2-1 TRBD2 TRBV10-3 CATSVRNSGSEQFF TGTGCCACCTCAGTGAGAAATAGCGGGAGTGAGCAGTTCTTC
- TRBJ1-6 - TRBV2 CASRTDNSPLHF TGTGCCAGCAGGACGGATAATTCACCCCTCCACTTT
- TRBJ1-4 - TRBV29-1 CSAGHTATNEKLFF TGCAGCGCCGGGCACACCGCAACTAATGAAAAACTGTTTTTT
- TRBJ2-2 TRBD2 TRBV4-1 CASSQDPLPSSGRRTGELFF TGCGCCAGCAGCCAAGACCCGCTCCCCTCTAGCGGGAGGAGGACCGGGGAGCTGTTTTTT
- TRBJ2-5 - TRBV11-3 CASSHDGAQYF TGTGCCAGCAGCCACGATGGGGCCCAGTACTTC
- TRBJ2-7 TRBD2 TRBV19 CASSIKRERGYEQYF TGTGCCAGTAGTATCAAGCGGGAACGAGGCTACGAGCAGTACTTC
- TRBJ1-3 - TRBV5-1 CASSPYPGAGNTIYF TGCGCCAGCAGCCCCTACCCAGGGGCTGGAAACACCATATATTTT
- TRBJ2-6 TRBD2 TRBV15 CATSTTSGTSSGANVLTF TGTGCCACCAGCACCACTAGCGGGACAAGCTCTGGGGCCAACGTCCTGACTTTC
- TRBJ2-2 TRBD1 TRBV7-2 CASSPGQGPAGELFF TGTGCCAGCAGCCCCGGACAGGGGCCGGCCGGGGAGCTGTTTTTT
- TRBJ2-2 - TRBV7-9 CASSQGSLSPNGELFF TGTGCCAGCAGCCAAGGGTCCCTCTCGCCAAATGGGGAGCTGTTTTTT
- TRBJ1-4 - TRBV11-2 CASSLVNGGKLFF TGTGCCAGCAGCTTGGTGAATGGTGGGAAACTGTTTTTT
- TRBJ2-2 - TRBV7-2 CASSFLRTGELFF TGTGCCAGCAGCTTTCTCCGCACCGGGGAGCTGTTTTTT
- TRBJ2-3 TRBD1 TRBV13 CASSQTGTGSADTQYF TGTGCCAGCAGCCAGACCGGGACAGGGAGCGCAGATACGCAGTATTTT